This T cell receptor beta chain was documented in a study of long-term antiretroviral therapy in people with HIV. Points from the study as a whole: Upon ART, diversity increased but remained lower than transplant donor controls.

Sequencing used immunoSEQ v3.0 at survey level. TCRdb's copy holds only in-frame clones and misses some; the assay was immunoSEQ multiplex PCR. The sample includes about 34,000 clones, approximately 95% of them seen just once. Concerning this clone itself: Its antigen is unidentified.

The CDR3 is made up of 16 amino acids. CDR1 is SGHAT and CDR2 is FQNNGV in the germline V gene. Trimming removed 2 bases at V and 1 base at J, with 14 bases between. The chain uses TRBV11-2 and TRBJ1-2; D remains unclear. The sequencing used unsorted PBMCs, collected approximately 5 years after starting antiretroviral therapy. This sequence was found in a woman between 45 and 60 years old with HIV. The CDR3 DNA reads TGTGCCAGCAGCTTAACGTCGGGCAGATTTAACTATGGCTACACCTTC. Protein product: CASSLTSGRFNYGYTF.